There are many counts of the clone carrying this T cell receptor beta chain. Its antigen is as yet unknown. Researchers amplified the TCR beta CDR3 regions from RNA transcripts. RT-PCR in the first round (using the HTBI primer set) targeted the TCR CDR3. TCRdb independently ran MiXCR on the multiplex PCR reads; one entry per CDR3 protein. The table has some 400,000 distinct CDR3 sequences, about 18% seen once. The entry originates in a study of T cells in Graves' hyperthyroidism and ophthalmopathy. Study-level results: Before onset, ophthalmopathy was predicted by the model a median roughly 6.4 months earlier.

This CDR3 has 12 residues. Per germline, CDR1 DFQATT and CDR2 SNEGSKA (reference sequence). Newly diagnosed patients aged 18 to 65 had hyperthyroidism of under 2 months' duration. Any patient presenting with uncontrolled infection, other autoimmune disease, pregnancy or lactation was left out. This chain connects TRBV20-1 to TRBJ1-1, with D possibly TRBD1 on 6 matching bases. This clonotype was obtained from a woman younger than 35 with Graves' hyperthyroidism. Sequencing was done on a sample of blood. CDR3 sequence reads: CRGRGANTEAFF. The CDR3 DNA reads as TGCAGGGGAAGGGGGGCGAACACTGAAGCTTTCTTT.